Listed below are T cell receptor beta chains from one sample, sequenced in a study of cytotoxic CD8 clonotypes in ibrutinib-treated CLL. Assay used: immunoSEQ multiplex PCR; TCRdb lists only in-frame clones, some missing. There are tens of thousands of clones in the sample; 75% to 85% occur only once, and 8% lies in the top ten. The sample was PBMCs, taken after 24 months of ibrutinib treatment. The receptor set was obtained from a human donor with chronic lymphocytic leukemia. The CDR3 runs from the conserved cysteine through the conserved F or W. The order of the fields is D gene, V gene, clone size, CDR3 length, J gene, CDR3 protein, CDR3 DNA. A D gene is named only where the DNA matches it firmly. A clone size is listed for some rows: how often the clone was seen (once, few, many), or a class if it is expanded.

d_gene: -
v_gene: TRBV5-1
abundance: -
len: 15
j_gene: TRBJ2-7
CDR3aa: CASSSAGRKTYEQYF
CDR3nt: TGCGCCAGCAGCTCCGCAGGGAGGAAGACCTACGAGCAGTACTTC

d_gene: -
v_gene: TRBV5-1
abundance: -
len: 16
j_gene: TRBJ1-3
CDR3aa: CASSLESSGSGNTIYF
CDR3nt: TGCGCCAGCAGCTTGGAGAGCAGCGGGTCTGGAAACACCATATATTTT

d_gene: -
v_gene: TRBV18
abundance: -
len: 13
j_gene: TRBJ2-7
CDR3aa: CASSPRLAAEQYF
CDR3nt: TGTGCCAGCTCACCACGTTTGGCAGCCGAGCAGTACTTC

d_gene: -
v_gene: TRBV29-1
abundance: -
len: 15
j_gene: TRBJ1-4
CDR3aa: CSVVAPTGSNEKLFF
CDR3nt: TGCAGCGTTGTAGCCCCAACGGGCTCTAATGAAAAACTGTTTTTT

d_gene: -
v_gene: TRBV11-1
abundance: -
len: 12
j_gene: TRBJ2-7
CDR3aa: CASSEGFYEQYF
CDR3nt: TGTGCCAGCAGCGAGGGATTCTACGAGCAGTACTTC

d_gene: -
v_gene: TRBV18
abundance: -
len: 15
j_gene: TRBJ1-1
CDR3aa: CASSPPPVGGTEAFF
CDR3nt: TGTGCCAGCTCACCACCGCCGGTGGGGGGCACTGAAGCTTTCTTT

d_gene: -
v_gene: TRBV19
abundance: -
len: 16
j_gene: TRBJ2-7
CDR3aa: CASSGRVADRAYEQYF
CDR3nt: TGTGCCAGTAGTGGTAGAGTGGCGGACAGAGCCTACGAGCAGTACTTC

d_gene: TRBD2
v_gene: TRBV5-5
abundance: -
len: 15
j_gene: TRBJ2-1
CDR3aa: CASSLPGGAHNEQFF
CDR3nt: TGTGCCAGCAGCCTTCCCGGGGGGGCACACAATGAGCAGTTCTTC

d_gene: -
v_gene: TRBV7-8
abundance: once
len: 14
j_gene: TRBJ1-1
CDR3aa: CASSLAGWTEEAFF
CDR3nt: TGTGCCAGCAGCTTAGCCGGGTGGACAGAAGAAGCTTTCTTT

d_gene: -
v_gene: TRBV6-6
abundance: -
len: 14
j_gene: TRBJ2-3
CDR3aa: CASSYGQYTDTQYF
CDR3nt: TGTGCCAGCAGTTACGGGCAATACACAGATACGCAGTATTTT

d_gene: -
v_gene: TRBV28
abundance: -
len: 13
j_gene: TRBJ2-7
CDR3aa: CASSLGPYYEQYF
CDR3nt: TGTGCCAGCAGTTTGGGTCCTTATTACGAGCAGTACTTC

d_gene: -
v_gene: TRBV5-6
abundance: -
len: 15
j_gene: TRBJ2-7
CDR3aa: CASSLVDRFSYEQYF
CDR3nt: TGTGCCAGCAGCTTGGTGGACAGATTCTCCTACGAGCAGTACTTC

d_gene: -
v_gene: TRBV21-1
abundance: -
len: 20
j_gene: TRBJ2-3
CDR3aa: CASSPGGLAGEIWRTDTQYF
CDR3nt: TGTGCCAGCAGCCCCGGCGGGCTAGCGGGGGAGATTTGGCGCACAGATACGCAGTATTTT

d_gene: -
v_gene: TRBV2
abundance: -
len: 15
j_gene: TRBJ2-7
CDR3aa: CASSEMEAGSYEQYF
CDR3nt: TGTGCCAGCAGTGAAATGGAGGCTGGGTCCTACGAGCAGTACTTC

d_gene: -
v_gene: TRBV5-1
abundance: -
len: 17
j_gene: TRBJ1-1
CDR3aa: CASRSGQPGQYRTEAFF
CDR3nt: TGCGCCAGCAGAAGCGGACAGCCGGGTCAGTATCGGACTGAAGCTTTCTTT

d_gene: TRBD1
v_gene: TRBV19
abundance: -
len: 13
j_gene: TRBJ1-1
CDR3aa: CASRRQGVTEAFF
CDR3nt: TGTGCCAGTAGGCGACAGGGGGTCACTGAAGCTTTCTTT

d_gene: TRBD2
v_gene: TRBV6-1
abundance: -
len: 15
j_gene: TRBJ2-4
CDR3aa: CASSDWGGTKNIQYF
CDR3nt: TGTGCCAGCAGTGACTGGGGGGGGACCAAAAACATTCAGTACTTC

d_gene: -
v_gene: TRBV6-4
abundance: -
len: 14
j_gene: TRBJ2-2
CDR3aa: CASSHWGRTGELFF
CDR3nt: TGTGCCAGCAGCCATTGGGGGCGCACCGGGGAGCTGTTTTTT

d_gene: TRBD2
v_gene: TRBV13
abundance: -
len: 15
j_gene: TRBJ2-3
CDR3aa: CASSSRLAAADTQYF
CDR3nt: TGTGCCAGCAGCTCACGACTAGCGGCGGCAGATACGCAGTATTTT

d_gene: -
v_gene: TRBV19
abundance: -
len: 11
j_gene: TRBJ1-2
CDR3aa: CASTPLMGYTF
CDR3nt: TGTGCCAGCACCCCCCTAATGGGCTACACCTTC

d_gene: -
v_gene: TRBV5-1
abundance: -
len: 12
j_gene: TRBJ2-3
CDR3aa: CASSAFSDTQYF
CDR3nt: TGCGCCAGCAGCGCGTTTTCAGATACGCAGTATTTT

d_gene: -
v_gene: TRBV19
abundance: -
len: 16
j_gene: TRBJ1-4
CDR3aa: CASSMEGGSANEKLFF
CDR3nt: TGTGCCAGTAGTATGGAAGGAGGGTCGGCTAATGAAAAACTGTTTTTT

d_gene: -
v_gene: TRBV4-2
abundance: -
len: 15
j_gene: TRBJ2-7
CDR3aa: CASSQGRDTAYEQYF
CDR3nt: TGTGCCAGCAGCCAAGGTCGGGACACAGCCTACGAGCAGTACTTC

d_gene: TRBD1
v_gene: TRBV19
abundance: -
len: 16
j_gene: TRBJ2-6
CDR3aa: CASSIDRASGANVLTF
CDR3nt: TGTGCCAGTAGTATCGACAGGGCCTCTGGGGCCAACGTCCTGACTTTC

d_gene: -
v_gene: TRBV19
abundance: -
len: 18
j_gene: TRBJ1-6
CDR3aa: CASSIGRGGWSVVSPLHF
CDR3nt: TGTGCCAGTAGTATTGGCCGGGGGGGCTGGTCTGTGGTATCACCCCTCCACTTT

d_gene: -
v_gene: TRBV4-2
abundance: -
len: 14
j_gene: TRBJ2-2
CDR3aa: CASSQEDRGGELFF
CDR3nt: TGTGCCAGCAGCCAAGAGGACCGCGGCGGGGAGCTGTTTTTT

d_gene: TRBD2
v_gene: TRBV5-1
abundance: -
len: 21
j_gene: TRBJ2-1
CDR3aa: CASSLSWGLAGGPSSYNEQFF
CDR3nt: TGCGCCAGCAGCTTGTCTTGGGGACTAGCGGGGGGTCCTAGCTCCTACAATGAGCAGTTCTTC

d_gene: -
v_gene: TRBV5-1
abundance: few
len: 15
j_gene: TRBJ2-1
CDR3aa: CASSFNRVQGNEQFF
CDR3nt: TGCGCCAGCAGCTTCAACAGGGTCCAAGGGAATGAGCAGTTCTTC

d_gene: -
v_gene: TRBV28
abundance: -
len: 13
j_gene: TRBJ1-2
CDR3aa: CASSLPGSYGYTF
CDR3nt: TGTGCCAGCAGTTTACCAGGGAGCTATGGCTACACCTTC

d_gene: -
v_gene: TRBV5-4
abundance: once
len: 13
j_gene: TRBJ1-1
CDR3aa: CASSLLGDTEAFF
CDR3nt: TGTGCCAGCAGCTTGTTGGGGGACACTGAAGCTTTCTTT

d_gene: -
v_gene: TRBV28
abundance: -
len: 15
j_gene: TRBJ1-1
CDR3aa: CASSLGGNNIVEAFF
CDR3nt: TGTGCCAGCAGTTTAGGAGGGAATAATATCGTGGAAGCTTTCTTT

d_gene: -
v_gene: TRBV6-1
abundance: -
len: 15
j_gene: TRBJ2-4
CDR3aa: CASNWRQGGKNIQYF
CDR3nt: TGTGCCAGCAACTGGCGGCAGGGAGGCAAAAACATTCAGTACTTC

d_gene: -
v_gene: TRBV6-6
abundance: -
len: 12
j_gene: TRBJ1-2
CDR3aa: CAISGALAGYTF
CDR3nt: TGTGCCATCAGTGGAGCCCTGGCAGGCTACACCTTC